This T cell receptor (beta chain) was captured in a study of cytomegalovirus exposure and HLA in healthy donors. This CDR3 has 15 residues. Germline V gene sequence: CDR1 MDHEN, CDR2 SYDVKM. The ends lost 4 bases at V and 8 bases at J; junction bases unmatched: 11. Whole-study results and caveats: In a later analysis, specific HLA alleles were associated with some 16,000 TCR beta sequences at a 0.05 false discovery rate.

The PCR used 60 Vbeta and 13 Jbeta primers. Only in-frame clones appear in the TCRdb table, and some are missing; sequencing was by immunoSEQ multiplex PCR. The repertoire includes approximately 190,000 clones, about 89% of them detected once, and 1.3% sits in the top ten. In its sample, this clone was seen a few times. Its antigen is still unknown. The chain joins TRBV28 to TRBJ1-2, with 9 bases lining up with TRBD1. This receptor was obtained from a man younger than 40 in good health and CMV-seronegative. The source material was PBMCs. For the CDR3, the DNA is TGTGCCAGCAGTTCCCCGGGACAGGGCGCTAGCGGCTACACCTTC. It codes for CASSSPGQGASGYTF.